The sample holds many counts of the clone carrying this TCR beta chain. The data are from a study of patients and donors after allogeneic stem cell transplantation. Each CDR3 protein gets one entry after TCRdb re-called the RT-PCR reads with MiXCR. Of around 200,000 distinct CDR3 sequences detected, around 40% appear once; the ten largest clones hold around a tenth. The CDR3 contains 14 residues. In germline, CDR1 is MGHRA, CDR2 YSYEKL. V was shortened by 0 bases and J by 5 bases, with 10 bases between the two germline ends. The sample was blood, either unsorted or a sorted T cell fraction (not recorded which). The chain joins TRBV4-1 to TRBJ1-1; no clear D. The sequence was collected from a human donor who was either an allogeneic HSCT recipient or a stem cell or donor lymphocyte infusion donor (not recorded which). It is not recorded whose cells these are; they may come from a transplant donor. CDR3 sequence (DNA): TGCGCCAGCAGCCAAGAAAGAGGGAGGACTGAAGCTTTCTTT. It codes for CASSQERGRTEAFF.